Listed here are 23 T cell receptor beta chains from one sample, sequenced in a study of blood T cell repertoires in COVID-19. Produced via immunoSEQ multiplex PCR; TCRdb's table is partial and in-frame only. Among more than 150,000 clones, roughly 79% were seen once, and the ten largest hold 10% to 15%. Sequencing used peripheral blood. All receptors come from a woman of 80 years or more with COVID-19, enrolled during active disease.

This chain links TRBV4-1 with TRBJ1-4; no clear D. V was cut by 3 bases and J by 7 bases, with 9 bases left in between. This CDR3 is 13 amino acids long. Germline-derived CDR1 and CDR2 are MGHRA and YSYEKL. CDR3 protein: CASSHPGIEKLFF. In DNA form, the CDR3 reads TGCGCCAGCAGCCACCCCGGGATTGAAAAACTGTTTTTT.

V usage is TRBV5-1 and J usage is TRBJ1-1; D gene unclear. The CDR3 has 13 residues. Germline CDR1 and CDR2: SGHRS and YFSETQ. Trimming stripped 2 bases from V and 3 bases from J, with 8 bases between. The DNA of the CDR3 is TGCGCCAGCAGCTTCGGGGAGGACACTGAAGCTTTCTTT. Translated, it gives CASSFGEDTEAFF.

The V gene is TRBV5-4, the J gene TRBJ2-2, with 15 bases matching TRBD2. V trimming: 3 bases; J trimming: 5 bases; junction bases outside the gene matches: 5. The CDR3 contains 17 residues. Germline assignment: CDR1 SGHNT and CDR2 YYREEE (reference sequence). This chain's CDR3 is CASSSGTSGRRTGELFF. CDR3 DNA: TGTGCCAGCAGCTCCGGGACTAGCGGGAGGAGGACCGGGGAGCTGTTTTTT.

This sequence joins TRBV5-6 and TRBJ2-1; D is perhaps TRBD1 (6 bases). This CDR3 spans 13 amino acids. V lost 5 bases, J lost 2 bases, and 8 bases lay in between. Germline CDR1 and CDR2: SGHDT and YYEEEE. The CDR3 loop is CASSRDTYNEQFF. The CDR3 bases are TGTGCCAGCAGTAGGGACACCTACAATGAGCAGTTCTTC.

The chain is built from TRBV18 and TRBJ2-7; 8 positions match TRBD1. With 3 bases clipped from V and 11 bases from J, the junction kept 15 bases outside the gene matches. Germline V CDR1 and CDR2: KGHSH, LQKENI. The CDR3 covers 15 residues. CDR3 DNA sequence: TGTGCCAGCTCACCGCAGGGGGCGCAGGTTGTTTTGGAGTACTTC. Translation: CASSPQGAQVVLEYF.

The chain links TRBV3-1 (or the pseudogene TRBV3-2) to TRBJ1-5, with TRBD1 identical over 10 bases. With V trimmed by 4 bases and J by 7 bases, 10 bases remained unmatched. The CDR3 consists of 16 residues. Germline V lookup: CDR1 LGHDT, CDR2 YNNKEL (reference sequence). CDR3 amino acids: CASSPGVDRGEQPQHF. The CDR3 DNA reads TGTGCCAGCAGCCCGGGGGTGGACAGGGGGGAGCAGCCCCAGCATTTT.

As to this clone: The junction departs from germline at one end; a sequencing error may be responsible. V is TRBV6-5 and J is TRBJ2-7; 9 positions match TRBD1. From germline, CDR1 is MNHEY and CDR2 SVGAGI. The length of the CDR3 is 15 residues. Here the CDR3 reads CASSDSGTGLAEQYF. The DNA of the CDR3 is TGTGCCAGCAGTGACTCCGGGACAGGGCTTGCCGAGCAGTACTTC.

This sequence joins TRBV21-1 and TRBJ2-2; TRBD2 is the table's D call and was not checked against the DNA. TRBV21-1 is tagged as a pseudogene. The CDR3 extends over 18 amino acids. The chain's CDR3 is CASSKAGLAEWNTGELFF. The CDR3 nucleotides read TGTGCCAGCAGCAAAGCTGGACTAGCGGAGTGGAACACCGGGGAGCTGTTTTTT.

The chain employs TRBV7-9 and TRBJ2-2; tentative D call: TRBD2 (5 bases). Trimming cost V 2 bases and J 6 bases, with 10 bases left between them. CDR3 length equals 14 residues. CDR1 SEHNR and CDR2 FQNEAQ come from the germline V gene (reference sequence). CDR3 DNA: TGTGCCAGCAGCTTATTTCGGCGGGCCGGGGAGCTGTTTTTT. Protein product: CASSLFRRAGELFF.

The V call is TRBV19, the J call TRBJ2-3; a possible D gene is TRBD1 (6 bases). The ends were cut back, 5 bases at V and 2 bases at J, with 17 bases in the middle. This CDR3 is 16 amino acids long. CDR1 LNHDA and CDR2 SQIVND come from the germline V gene (reference sequence). CDR3 residues: CASSLSPGAYTDTQYF. The CDR3 bases are TGTGCCAGTAGTTTATCGCCAGGGGCTTACACAGATACGCAGTATTTT.

This clone has only a few counts. The chain couples TRBV18 to TRBJ2-5; D possibly corresponds to TRBD1 (6 bases). CDR1 and CDR2 (germline): KGHSH, LQKENI. CDR3 length: 14 residues. V lost 1 base and J 1 base, leaving 7 bases between the germline ends. The CDR3 region is CASSPRTVQETQYF. CDR3 DNA sequence: TGTGCCAGCTCACCACGGACAGTCCAAGAGACCCAGTACTTC.

This clone was observed a few times. The V call is TRBV7-3, the J call TRBJ2-7; the D is unclear. V lost 0 bases, J lost 0 bases, and 9 bases lay in between. The length of the CDR3 is 15 residues. Germline CDR1 and CDR2: SGHTA and FQGTGA. CDR3 nucleotides: TGTGCCAGCAGCTTAACGGCTGAATGCTCCTACGAGCAGTACTTC. This translates into CASSLTAECSYEQYF.

This clone was recorded at least ten times. V usage is TRBV24-1 and J usage is TRBJ2-1, with 9 bases aligning to TRBD2. In germline, CDR1 is KGHDR, CDR2 SFDVKD. V shed 2 bases and J 2 bases; nucleotides not matched to a gene: 3. This CDR3 is built from 16 residues. The CDR3 loop is CATSDSSGEAYNEQFF. The CDR3 coding sequence is TGTGCCACCAGTGATTCTAGCGGGGAAGCCTACAATGAGCAGTTCTTC.

This chain joins TRBV5-8 and TRBJ1-2; 8 nucleotides match TRBD1. The germline gives CDR1 SGHTS, CDR2 YDEGEE. This CDR3 has 16 residues. The J segment lost 0 bases and the V segment lost 0 bases, leaving 4 bases of the junction unmatched. The CDR3 sequence is CASSLVGTGTNYGYTF. DNA of the CDR3: TGTGCCAGCAGCTTGGTTGGGACAGGTACTAACTATGGCTACACCTTC.

In this sample, this clone turned up many times. V is TRBV4-2 and J is TRBJ1-4; 7 bases are a match to TRBD1. Germline V gives CDR1 LGHNA, CDR2 YNFKEQ. This CDR3 contains 16 residues. The ends lost 0 bases at V and 6 bases at J; junction bases unmatched: 7. CDR3 bases: TGTGCCAGCAGCCAAGACTGGGGACAGAATTATGAAAAACTGTTTTTT. Encoded protein: CASSQDWGQNYEKLFF.

The CDR3 protein is CASSPKPSTNEKLFF. CDR3 nucleotides: TGTGCCAGCAGTCCGAAGCCCTCAACTAATGAAAAACTGTTTTTT. The chain employs TRBV5-4 and TRBJ1-4; D call uncertain. The CDR3 runs to 15 residues. V was trimmed by 5 bases and J by 0 bases, leaving 11 bases between them. Germline CDR1 reads SGHNT; CDR2 reads YYREEE (reference sequence).

V is TRBV7-3 and J is TRBJ2-2; 8 bases map to TRBD2. V shed 2 bases and J 0 bases; nucleotides not matched to a gene: 5. The CDR3 loop spans 17 amino acids. CDR1 is SGHTA and CDR2 is FQGTGA in the germline V gene. The CDR3 is CASSLFGGGPNTGELFF. The CDR3 DNA follows: TGTGCCAGCAGCTTATTCGGCGGGGGGCCGAACACCGGGGAGCTGTTTTTT. Drawing the rest from reference TRBV7-3 and TRBJ2-2, the complete variable domain is GAGVSQTPSNKVTEKGKYVELRCDPISGHTALYWYRQSLGQGPEFLIYFQGTGAADDSGLPNDRFFAVRPEGSVSTLKIQRTERGDSAVYLCASSLFGGGPNTGELFFGEGSRLTVL.

This clone was counted between two and nine times. The chain recombines TRBV28 with TRBJ2-2, with 13 bases matching TRBD2. Germline assignment: CDR1 MDHEN and CDR2 SYDVKM. Trimming cost V 6 bases and J 3 bases; bases outside gene matches: 10. This CDR3 region has 18 residues. In DNA, the CDR3 is TGTGCCAGCAGAACCGGGACTAGCGGGGTTTATGACACCGGGGAGCTGTTTTTT. Translating gives CASRTGTSGVYDTGELFF. The full variable domain, its missing parts supplied by reference TRBV28 and TRBJ2-2, is DVKVTQSSRYLVKRTGEKVFLECVQDMDHENMFWYRQDPGLGLRLIYFSYDVKMKEKGDIPEGYSVSREKKERFSLILESASTNQTSMYLCASRTGTSGVYDTGELFFGEGSRLTVL.

The chain links TRBV19 to TRBJ1-5; no clear D. The V and J ends lost 3 bases and 2 bases respectively, with 11 bases between them. The CDR3 sequence is 15 residues long. Germline assignment: CDR1 LNHDA and CDR2 SQIVND (reference sequence). CDR3 region: CASSIMGQGNQPQHF. CDR3 nucleotides: TGTGCCAGTAGTATTATGGGCCAGGGCAATCAGCCCCAGCATTTT.

V usage is TRBV27 and J usage is TRBJ1-4; D is uncertain. V was pared by 5 bases and J by 4 bases, with 14 bases between. The CDR3 is 15 residues long. The germline V gene encodes CDR1 MNHEY and CDR2 SMNVEV (reference sequence). In DNA form, the CDR3 reads TGTGCCAGCAGTCCCTTTGCGGGGATTAATGAAAAACTGTTTTTT. It yields the protein CASSPFAGINEKLFF.

The gene calls are TRBV28 and TRBJ1-5; TRBD1 matches at 7 bases. The J segment lost 3 bases and the V segment lost 5 bases, leaving 10 bases of the junction unmatched. This CDR3 is built from 16 residues. Germline CDR1 and CDR2: MDHEN and SYDVKM. The CDR3 here is CASSPLSQGDNQPQHF. The CDR3 DNA reads TGTGCCAGCAGTCCGCTCTCGCAGGGGGACAATCAGCCCCAGCATTTT.

The V and J genes are TRBV7-2 and TRBJ2-1, with no clear D. The ends were cut back, 1 base at V and 8 bases at J, with 9 bases in the middle. The length of the CDR3 is 13 residues. From germline, CDR1 is SGHTA and CDR2 FQGNSA. Written as DNA, the CDR3 is TGTGCCAGCAGCTTAGGGGCCTCTTATGAGCAGTTCTTC. Translating it yields CASSLGASYEQFF.

The V call is TRBV7-2, the J call TRBJ2-7; a possible D gene is TRBD2 (6 bases). The CDR3 loop spans 14 amino acids. Trimming pared 0 bases from V and 5 bases from J, leaving 11 bases between. In germline, CDR1 is SGHTA, CDR2 FQGNSA. The CDR3 DNA reads TGTGCCAGCAGCTTAGCACGGGACTCTCACGAGCAGTACTTC. Protein sequence: CASSLARDSHEQYF.